A selection of T cell receptor beta chains follows, all from one sample in a study of CD8+ T cells in alopecia areata. The table came from immunoSEQ multiplex PCR; TCRdb's copy has only in-frame clones and leaves some out. The data hold 120,000 or so clones, with 55% to 70% observed a single time. The material sequenced was CD4+ T cells sorted from blood. The receptor source for this set is a human donor in good health. Both conserved end residues are part of each CDR3. Fields, in order: clone size, V gene, D gene, J gene, CDR3 DNA, CDR3 protein. A D gene is named only where the DNA matches it firmly. Size is omitted from some rows. Given values are once, few, many or a class for expanded clones.

>once|TRBV2|NA|TRBJ1-2
TGTGCCAGCAATACCGAGGGGGGCCACTATGGCTACACCTTC
CASNTEGGHYGYTF
>NA|TRBV10-3|NA|TRBJ2-7
TGTGCCATCAGTGACCAACTAGTTGTCTACGAGCAGTACTTC
CAISDQLVVYEQYF
>NA|TRBV6-1|NA|TRBJ1-6
TGTGCCATCTATCAGGGAAAGAATTCACCCCTCCACTTT
CAIYQGKNSPLHF
>few|TRBV18|NA|TRBJ2-6
TGTGCCAGCTCACTCGGGACGATGGGGGCCAACGTCCTGACTTTC
CASSLGTMGANVLTF
>NA|TRBV25-1|TRBD1|TRBJ1-5
TGTGCCAGCAGTGGTCAGGGGGCGAGCAATCAGCCCCAGCATTTT
CASSGQGASNQPQHF
>NA|TRBV7-2|NA|TRBJ1-1
TGTGCCAGCAGCCCCATGTGGCCTAAGAACACTGAAGCTTTCTTT
CASSPMWPKNTEAFF
>NA|TRBV7-2|NA|TRBJ2-4
TGTGCCAGCAGCGGCCGAGGTCTAGCCAAAAACATTCAGTACTTC
CASSGRGLAKNIQYF
>few|TRBV20-1|NA|TRBJ1-4
TGCAGTGCTAGTGACAATGAAAAACTGTTTTTT
CSASDNEKLFF
>NA|TRBV7-2|TRBD1|TRBJ2-7
TGTGCCAGCAGCTCTACAGGGGTCCACGAGCAGTACTTC
CASSSTGVHEQYF
>NA|TRBV12-5|NA|TRBJ1-2
TGTGCTAGTGGTTTGACTACGGGGGAGTCCTATGGCTACACCTTC
CASGLTTGESYGYTF
>NA|TRBV30|NA|TRBJ2-3
TGTGCCTGGAGTGAGACGGTTAGCACAGATACGCAGTATTTT
CAWSETVSTDTQYF
>NA|TRBV5-1|TRBD2|TRBJ2-5
TGCGCCAGCAGCTTCGGATCCCTAGCGGGGGACTCACAAGAGACCCAGTACTTC
CASSFGSLAGDSQETQYF
>NA|TRBV7-2|NA|TRBJ2-1
TGTGCCAGCAGCTTAGTGGCGACCCAATACAATGAGCAGTTCTTC
CASSLVATQYNEQFF
>NA|TRBV23-1|NA|TRBJ1-1
TGCGCCAGCAGTCAATCACGGAGCACTGAAGCTTTCTTT
CASSQSRSTEAFF
>few|TRBV19|NA|TRBJ2-3
TGTGCCAGTAGTCGGTTGGGCAGCACAGATACGCAGTATTTT
CASSRLGSTDTQYF
>few|TRBV7-9|NA|TRBJ2-6
TGTGCCAGCAGCACTGGGATCTCTGGGGCCAACGTCCTGACTTTC
CASSTGISGANVLTF
>NA|TRBV7-8|TRBD2|TRBJ2-5
TGTGCCAGCAGCTTAGTAGGCCCTAGCGGCCAAGAGACCCAGTACTTC
CASSLVGPSGQETQYF
>few|TRBV29-1|NA|TRBJ2-7
TGCAGCGCCGGGCAGGGGGGATTCTACGAGCAGTACTTC
CSAGQGGFYEQYF
>few|TRBV29-1|NA|TRBJ1-1
TGCAGCGGGACTGAGGGAGGCGTGGGAATACGAGAAGCTTTCTTT
CSGTEGGVGIREAFF
>NA|TRBV30|NA|TRBJ1-1
TGTGCCTGGAGTGAGGGGCGGCTCACTGAAGCTTTCTTT
CAWSEGRLTEAFF
>NA|TRBV5-1|NA|TRBJ1-6
TGCGCCAGCAGCTCGGACGGGGATTCACCCCTCCACTTT
CASSSDGDSPLHF
>NA|TRBV30|NA|TRBJ1-2
TGTGCCTGGACGGGGGGCAGGAATGGCTACACCTTC
CAWTGGRNGYTF
>NA|TRBV29-1|NA|TRBJ1-1
TGCAGCGTTGATAGAGGGGTCCGCACTGAAGCTTTCTTT
CSVDRGVRTEAFF
>NA|TRBV11-2|NA|TRBJ1-2
TGTGCCAGCAGCTTAGTGTCAGCCGCGGGCTACACCTTC
CASSLVSAAGYTF
>NA|TRBV11-2|NA|TRBJ2-2
TGTGCCAGCAGCTTAATAGCGGGGGAGCTGTTTTTT
CASSLIAGELFF
>NA|TRBV6-5|NA|TRBJ2-5
TGTGCCAGCAGTTACCTTACCCGCCTCCAAGAGACCCAGTACTTC
CASSYLTRLQETQYF
>once|TRBV27|TRBD1|TRBJ2-5
TGTGCCAGCAGTCAGACAGGGGGCTCTTTGCAGACCCAGTACTTC
CASSQTGGSLQTQYF
>NA|TRBV7-9|NA|TRBJ1-2
TGTGCCAGCAGCTTAGTTGGTTCTGATGGCTACACCTTC
CASSLVGSDGYTF
>NA|TRBV29-1|TRBD1|TRBJ1-2
TGCAGCGTTGAAGATGGACAGGGGTACTATGGCTACACCTTC
CSVEDGQGYYGYTF
>NA|TRBV29-1|NA|TRBJ2-7
TGCAGCGCCTGGGGGGCAGTGCCCTACGAGCAGTACTTC
CSAWGAVPYEQYF
>few|TRBV28|NA|TRBJ2-7
TGTGCCAGCGTTCCTTTGGGCGCGGAGACTTACGAGCAGTACTTC
CASVPLGAETYEQYF
>NA|TRBV7-2|TRBD2|TRBJ2-1
TGTGCCAGCAGCTTAGGAGCGGGGGGGCGCTCCTACAATGAGCAGTTCTTC
CASSLGAGGRSYNEQFF
>few|TRBV7-9|NA|TRBJ1-2
TGTGCCGGCGGGGGTAGGGTGGATGGCTACACCTTC
CAGGGRVDGYTF
>NA|TRBV5-1|TRBD1|TRBJ2-5
TGCGCCAGCAGCTTGGAGCGAGGGGGCCGAGAGACCCAGTACTTC
CASSLERGGRETQYF
>NA|TRBV5-1|NA|TRBJ2-6
TGCGCCAGCCAGACCCAATCTGGGGCCAACGTCCTGACTTTC
CASQTQSGANVLTF
>NA|TRBV30|TRBD1|TRBJ1-1
TGTGCCTGGAAAGGGGGCACCTCAGGAGAAGCTTTCTTT
CAWKGGTSGEAFF
>NA|TRBV19|TRBD1|TRBJ2-5
TGTGCCAGTAGGGGACAGGGGGCGAGGGATCCGGAGACCCAGTACTTC
CASRGQGARDPETQYF
>NA|TRBV29-1|NA|TRBJ2-2
TGCAGCGTTGCACCTGGCGGGGAGCTGTTTTTT
CSVAPGGELFF
>NA|TRBV2|NA|TRBJ1-6
TGTGCCAGCAGAGACGGGAGCTCCTATAATTCACCCCTCCACTTT
CASRDGSSYNSPLHF
>NA|TRBV19|NA|TRBJ2-1
TGTGCCAGTAGTTATAGGAAGGTTGATGAGCAGTTCTTC
CASSYRKVDEQFF
>NA|TRBV29-1|TRBD1|TRBJ2-3
TGCAGCGTTGAAGATCTGGGGAAGGACAGGGGGACAGATACGCAGTATTTT
CSVEDLGKDRGTDTQYF
>NA|TRBV2|NA|TRBJ1-5
TGTGCCAGCAGTGAACTGGGGGTCGCCAATCAGCCCCAGCATTTT
CASSELGVANQPQHF
>NA|TRBV5-4|NA|TRBJ2-2
TGTGCCAGCAGCGCGGGCGTGTTGAACACCGGGGAGCTGTTTTTT
CASSAGVLNTGELFF
>NA|TRBV2|NA|TRBJ2-4
TGTGCCAGCGGACCCACGAACATTCAGTACTTC
CASGPTNIQYF
>NA|TRBV30|NA|TRBJ1-3
TGTGCCTGGAGCCTATCAGCTGGAAACACCATATATTTT
CAWSLSAGNTIYF
>NA|TRBV6-5|NA|TRBJ1-4
TGTGCCAGCAGTTACGTTCCGGGCGCAACTAATGAAAAACTGTTTTTT
CASSYVPGATNEKLFF
>few|TRBV29-1|NA|TRBJ2-7
TGCAGCGCAACTAAGGGGGGGTATTACTACGAGCAGTACTTC
CSATKGGYYYEQYF